These T cell receptor beta chains were read from a single sample in a study of blood T cell repertoires in COVID-19. Sequenced by immunoSEQ multiplex PCR; TCRdb stores in-frame clones only, minus some. The sample contains approximately 210,000 clones, about 90% of which appear only once. The specimen was peripheral blood. The receptors shown here come from a man aged 25-40 years with acute or convalescent COVID-19. CDR3s include the opening cysteine and the closing phenylalanine or tryptophan. The D gene is left open where the match is weak. Clone sizes are given selectively: once, few, many, or a class where the clone is expanded.

TRBV19	TRBD1	.	TRBJ2-1	TGTGCCAGTAGTATAGGCCAGGGGGCTACGTGGGGGAATGAGCAGTTCTTC	CASSIGQGATWGNEQFF
TRBV21-1	.	.	TRBJ2-6	TGTGCCAGCAGCAGCGGACAGGGTCCATCCTCTGGGGCCAACGTCCTGACTTTC	CASSSGQGPSSGANVLTF
TRBV30	.	.	TRBJ1-3	TGTGCCTGGAGTGGAGGATTCTCTGGAAACACCATATATTTT	CAWSGGFSGNTIYF
TRBV24-1	.	.	TRBJ2-1	TGTGCCACCAGTGATTCACTAGCCTCCTCCTACAATGAGCAGTTCTTC	CATSDSLASSYNEQFF
TRBV2	TRBD2	.	TRBJ2-7	TGTGCCAGCAGCGCAAGGACTAGCGGGGGGGTCGAGCAGTACTTC	CASSARTSGGVEQYF
TRBV6-5	TRBD2	.	TRBJ2-2	TGTGCCACTAGATTCGGACTAGCCTCCGGGGAGCTGTTTTTT	CATRFGLASGELFF
TRBV6-5	.	.	TRBJ1-1	TGTGCCACCATCGACAGGCGGGACACTGAAGCTTTCTTT	CATIDRRDTEAFF
TRBV5-1	TRBD2	.	TRBJ2-3	TGCGCCAGCAGCTTAAGACTAGCGGGATCTACAGATACGCAGTATTTT	CASSLRLAGSTDTQYF
TRBV10-2	.	.	TRBJ2-6	TGCGCCAGCAGTGGACAGAATCCCTCTGGGGCCAACGTCCTGACTTTC	CASSGQNPSGANVLTF
TRBV7-3	TRBD1	.	TRBJ2-1	TGTGCCAGCAGCTTAACCCCGGGACAGGGGGATGGTGAGCAGTTCTTC	CASSLTPGQGDGEQFF
TRBV2	.	.	TRBJ2-1	TGTGCCAGCAGTGATATTCCCTACGGGGGGCAGTTCTTC	CASSDIPYGGQFF
TRBV4-1	.	.	TRBJ2-1	TGCGCCAGCAGCCTCGAAGGGGGCTCCTACAATGAGCAGTTCTTC	CASSLEGGSYNEQFF
TRBV28	TRBD1	.	TRBJ1-2	TGTGCCAGCAGTCAAGGACAGGGAACCTATGGCTACACCTTC	CASSQGQGTYGYTF
TRBV13	TRBD2	.	TRBJ2-2	TGTGCCAGCAGCTCCCCCGGGACTAGCGGGGGGGCTTTTGAGGAGCTGTTTTTT	CASSSPGTSGGAFEELFF
TRBV27	.	.	TRBJ1-2	TGTGCCAGCAGTTTAAGGGGGGGAGACTATGGCTACACCTTC	CASSLRGGDYGYTF
TRBV7-9	.	.	TRBJ2-3	TGTGCCAGCAGCTTAGGGTCTGGAGGGGTGAGCACAGATACGCAGTATTTT	CASSLGSGGVSTDTQYF
TRBV29-1	TRBD1	.	TRBJ1-2	TGCAGCGTTGAAGATGGGACAGATTACTATGGCTACACCTTC	CSVEDGTDYYGYTF
TRBV11-3	.	.	TRBJ1-1	TGTGCCAGCAGCGGGGATGGGGCAAACGCTGAAGCTTTCTTT	CASSGDGANAEAFF
TRBV9	.	once	TRBJ2-5	TGTGCCAGCAGCGTAGGTTCGGGGTGGCAAGAGACCCAGTACTTC	CASSVGSGWQETQYF
TRBV6-5	TRBD2	few	TRBJ2-7	TGTGCCAGCAGCCGACTAGCGGGAAACTACGAGCAGTACTTC	CASSRLAGNYEQYF
TRBV12-3/TRBV12-4	.	.	TRBJ1-6	TGTGCCAGCACCTGGGGGGATTCACCCCTCCACTTT	CASTWGDSPLHF
TRBV11-2	.	.	TRBJ2-2	TGTGCCAGCAGCGATCGGGGGGGGGAGCTGTTTTTT	CASSDRGGELFF
TRBV6-5	.	.	TRBJ1-1	TGTGCCAGCAGTAACTCTCCGGGAATGAACACTGAAGCTTTCTTT	CASSNSPGMNTEAFF
TRBV7-2	TRBD2	once	TRBJ2-7	TGTGCCAGCAGCCCCGGGACTAGCGGGGGCTACGAGCAGTACTTC	CASSPGTSGGYEQYF
TRBV3-1/TRBV3-2	TRBD2	.	TRBJ2-7	TGTGCCAGCAGCCCCGGGAGGACAAGCTCCTACGAGCAGTACTTC	CASSPGRTSSYEQYF
TRBV4-2	.	.	TRBJ2-3	TGTGCCAGCAGCCAATTAAGGGGCGTTAGGGCAGATACGCAGTATTTT	CASSQLRGVRADTQYF